These 5 T cell receptor beta chains share one sample of origin, sequenced in a study of CD8+CD57+ T cells in acquired aplastic anemia. For CDR3 and TCR beta VDJ profiling, genomic DNA was the template used. TCRdb called the reads again in MiXCR, with one record for every CDR3 protein. The table lists more than 150,000 distinct CDR3 sequences, 64% of them singletons, with roughly 50% in the top ten. Material: sorted CD4+, CD8+, or CD8+CD57+ T cells (not recorded which) from PBMCs. The receptors were gathered from a human donor with severe aplastic anemia or a healthy control (not recorded which).

This clonotype showed up many times. The chain joins TRBV7-8 to TRBJ2-7; D tentatively reads TRBD1 or TRBD2 (5 bases each). The V and J ends lost 1 base and 3 bases respectively, with 7 bases between them. Per germline, CDR1 SGHVS and CDR2 FQNEAQ. This CDR3 has 13 amino acids. The CDR3 DNA sequence: TGTGCCAGCAGCTTAGGGGGGAACTACGAGCAGTACTTC. It yields the protein CASSLGGNYEQYF.

CDR3 DNA sequence: TGTGCTAGTGGTCCAGGGTCCTCTGGCTATGGCTACACCTTC. Amino acids: CASGPGSSGYGYTF. The chain carries TRBV12-5 and TRBJ1-2; maybe TRBD1 (5 bases). CDR1 and CDR2 (germline): LGHNT, FRNRAP. The CDR3 spans 14 residues. V was cut by 5 bases and J by 4 bases, with 14 bases left in between.

CDR3 sequence: CATRYDGTTEAFF. DNA of the CDR3: TGTGCCACCAGGTATGACGGGACCACTGAAGCTTTCTTT. The rearrangement uses TRBV15 and TRBJ1-1; D might be TRBD1 (5 bases). V was clipped by 6 bases and J by 4 bases, with 12 bases between them. This CDR3 contains 13 residues. Germline CDR1 is LNHNV and CDR2 is YYDKDF (reference sequence).

The chain carries TRBV7-9 and TRBJ1-5, with D possibly being TRBD1 (5 bases). The germline V and J ends were trimmed by 4 bases and 2 bases, with 12 bases remaining between them. CDR3 length: 15 residues. Germline loops: CDR1 SEHNR, CDR2 FQNEAQ (reference sequence). CDR3 DNA sequence: TGTGCCAGCAGCTCGGCACGGGACGGCAATCAGCCCCAGCATTTT. Translation: CASSSARDGNQPQHF.

This clonotype was found once. The chain links TRBV2 to TRBJ2-2; possibly TRBD2 for D (5 bases). The CDR3 spans 15 residues. Germline-derived CDR1 and CDR2 are SNHLY and FYNNEI. V shed 4 bases and J shed 1 base, with 10 bases lying between them. CDR3: CASSGPGLNTGELFF. The CDR3 nucleotides read TGTGCCAGCAGTGGTCCGGGGTTGAACACCGGGGAGCTGTTTTTT.